This TCR beta chain was observed in a study of control samples from healthy donors and cancer patients. The data were produced by immunoSEQ multiplex PCR, yet TCRdb's version contains in-frame clones alone and is incomplete. Recorded for this sample: 150,000 to 200,000 clones. Source material: blood. The sequence was collected from a woman in her thirties in good health.

For the CDR3, the DNA is TGCGCCAGCAGCTTGGACCGGGGGCGGACTGAAGCTTTCTTT. Its protein product is CASSLDRGRTEAFF. The chain links TRBV5-1 to TRBJ1-1, with D possibly TRBD1 on 6 matching bases. CDR1 and CDR2 (germline): SGHRS, YFSETQ. Trimming removed 0 bases from V and 5 bases from J, with 11 bases in between. This CDR3 region has 14 residues.